Included here is one T cell receptor beta chain sequence, with context. This specimen belongs to a study of cytomegalovirus exposure and HLA in healthy donors. In the PCR, 60 Vbeta and 13 Jbeta primers were used. Generated by immunoSEQ multiplex PCR, the TCRdb table keeps only in-frame clones and is missing some. The sample gives roughly 150,000 clones, roughly 80% of which show up once; 3.1% is in the top ten. Trimming cost V 6 bases and J 5 bases; bases outside gene matches: 3. The germline CDR1 and CDR2 sequences are SGHTA and FQGTGA. The CDR3 is 13 amino acids. Sequencing used PBMCs. V usage is TRBV7-3 and J usage is TRBJ2-7, with TRBD1 identical over 11 bases. The clonotype comes from a male donor in good health and CMV-seronegative. The CDR3 sequence is CASSQGQGDEQYF. CDR3 DNA sequence: TGTGCCAGCAGTCAGGGACAGGGGGACGAGCAGTACTTC. The variable domain in full, completed from reference TRBV7-3 and TRBJ2-7, reads GAGVSQTPSNKVTEKGKYVELRCDPISGHTALYWYRQSLGQGPEFLIYFQGTGAADDSGLPNDRFFAVRPEGSVSTLKIQRTERGDSAVYLCASSQGQGDEQYFGPGTRLTVT.